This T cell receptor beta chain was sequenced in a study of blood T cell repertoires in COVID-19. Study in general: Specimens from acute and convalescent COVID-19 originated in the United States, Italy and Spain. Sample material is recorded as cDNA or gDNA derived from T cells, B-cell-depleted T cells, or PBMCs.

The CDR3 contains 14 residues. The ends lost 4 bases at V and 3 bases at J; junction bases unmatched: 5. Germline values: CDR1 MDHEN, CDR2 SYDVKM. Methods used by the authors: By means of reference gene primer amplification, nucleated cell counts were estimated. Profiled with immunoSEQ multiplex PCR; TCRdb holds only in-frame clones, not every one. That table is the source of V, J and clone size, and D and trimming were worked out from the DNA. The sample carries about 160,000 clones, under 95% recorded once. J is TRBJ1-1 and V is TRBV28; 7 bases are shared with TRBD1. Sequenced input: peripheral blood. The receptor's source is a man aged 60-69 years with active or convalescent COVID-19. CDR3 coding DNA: TGTGCCAGCAGTTCGGGACAGCGGTACACTGAAGCTTTCTTT. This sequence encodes CASSSGQRYTEAFF.